The 10 T cell receptor beta chains listed next were all sequenced from one sample in a study of a mutant IDH1 vaccine in newly diagnosed glioma. TCRdb keeps only in-frame clones here, not all; method: immunoSEQ multiplex PCR. The sample has tens of thousands of clones; around 86% are singletons. Time point of the sample: week 47, end of study. Mutant IDH1 20-mer peptide, at 300 ug, made up each vaccine dose, with topical imiquimod. Antigen specificity for these receptors is unknown. The starting material was PBMCs, obtained from a glioma patient whose treatment included an IDH1 peptide vaccine. These TCRs come from a young man with glioma.

The V call is TRBV6-1, the J call TRBJ2-7, with D tentatively TRBD1 (5 bases). CDR3 size: 13 residues. V lost 0 bases, J lost 7 bases, and 10 bases lay in between. Germline V CDR1 and CDR2: MNHNS, SASEGT. This chain's CDR3 is CASSEAEGDEQYF. The CDR3 DNA is TGTGCCAGCAGTGAAGCGGAAGGGGATGAGCAGTACTTC.

This chain joins TRBV11-3 and TRBJ2-7, with TRBD1 identical over 9 bases. Germline-derived CDR1 and CDR2 are SGHNT and YENEEA. V lost 8 bases and J lost 3; bases outside the gene matches: 11. This CDR3 region has 15 residues. The CDR3 nucleotides read TGTGCCAGCCCTGGCCGCGGGACAGGGTGCTACGAGCAGTACTTC. It translates to CASPGRGTGCYEQYF.

The genes are TRBV6-6 and TRBJ1-2, with D perhaps TRBD1 (6 bases). Germline CDR1 MNHNY, CDR2 SVGAGI (reference sequence). V dropped 7 bases and J dropped 1 base, with 16 bases sitting between them. The CDR3 extends over 15 amino acids. The CDR3 DNA follows: TGTGCCAGCACCCTTACCAGGGGATATAACTATGGCTACACCTTC. It yields the protein CASTLTRGYNYGYTF.

The chain couples TRBV19 to TRBJ2-7, with 9 bases aligning to TRBD2. The CDR3 has 18 residues. Germline-derived CDR1 and CDR2 are LNHDA and SQIVND (reference sequence). Trimming cost V 1 base and J 2 bases; bases outside gene matches: 12. The CDR3 reads CASSIAHASGGTTYEQYF. The CDR3 nucleotides read TGTGCCAGTAGTATAGCCCATGCAAGCGGGGGGACAACCTACGAGCAGTACTTC.

The chain is built from TRBV5-5 and TRBJ2-7, with 7 bases identical to TRBD1. J gave up 3 bases and V 4 bases, and 10 bases lay outside the gene matches. CDR1 and CDR2 from the germline V gene are SGHKS and YYEKEE (reference sequence). The CDR3 is 15 residues long. CDR3 DNA sequence: TGTGCCAGCAGCCAGGGGGACAACTCCTACTACGAGCAGTACTTC. Amino acid sequence: CASSQGDNSYYEQYF.

V usage is TRBV13 and J usage is TRBJ2-1; unclear D gene. The V end lost 0 bases, the J end lost 6 bases, and 6 bases lay between the germline ends. Germline CDR1 reads PRHDT; CDR2 reads FYEKMQ (reference sequence). This CDR3 has 13 residues. The CDR3 DNA follows: TGTGCCAGCAGCTTAGGGGGCGGCAATGAGCAGTTCTTC. Translating it yields CASSLGGGNEQFF.

The J gene is TRBJ2-5, the V gene TRBV5-1; D remains ambiguous. The germline V gene has CDR1 SGHRS and CDR2 YFSETQ. Trimming left V 0 bases short and J 5 bases short, with 17 bases between. The length of the CDR3 is 16 residues. The CDR3 here is CASSLDVRRTQETQYF. The CDR3 DNA sequence: TGCGCCAGCAGCTTGGATGTTCGGCGGACGCAGGAGACCCAGTACTTC.

The V and J genes are TRBV27 and TRBJ2-7, with TRBD1 matching over 12 bases. Germline V gene sequence: CDR1 MNHEY, CDR2 SMNVEV (reference sequence). With V trimmed by 6 bases and J by 9 bases, 15 bases remained unmatched. This CDR3 comprises 16 residues. CDR3 nucleotide sequence: TGTGCCAGCAGGACACCTTCCGGGACAGGGGGCGGGCGGCAGTACTTC. Translation gives CASRTPSGTGGGRQYF.

V usage is TRBV4-1 and J usage is TRBJ1-1; 7 bases are shared with TRBD1. The junction had 3 bases not matched to a gene; V was cut back by 1 base and J by 1 base. CDR1 is MGHRA and CDR2 is YSYEKL in the germline V gene. There are 15 residues in the CDR3. The CDR3 DNA is TGCGCCAGCAGCCAAGGATGGACAGGGAACACTGAAGCTTTCTTT. Translating gives CASSQGWTGNTEAFF.

CDR3 bases: TGTGCCAGCTCCCGACGGGGACAGGGTTACAATGAGCAGTTCTTC. Amino acids: CASSRRGQGYNEQFF. The V and J genes are TRBV7-2 and TRBJ2-1; 9 nucleotides align to TRBD1. V gave up 8 bases and J gave up 4 bases; unmatched junction bases: 9. In germline, CDR1 is SGHTA, CDR2 FQGNSA. The CDR3 consists of 15 residues.